The 25 T cell receptor beta chains listed next were all sequenced from one sample in a study of blood T cell repertoires in COVID-19. Clones were read by immunoSEQ multiplex PCR, and TCRdb kept only the in-frame ones, dropping some. The sample yields around 220,000 clones, roughly 76% seen once. The source material was peripheral blood. All receptors derive from a human donor in a cohort sampled during active COVID-19.

This clone was counted a single time. Other DNA sequences in this sample translate to the same CDR3. The chain is built from TRBV5-1 and TRBJ2-7, with a possible D match to TRBD1 (6 bases). This CDR3 is built from 14 residues. The V gene lost 3 bases and the J gene lost 1 base, with 11 bases spanning the gap. Germline V gene sequence: CDR1 SGHRS, CDR2 YFSETQ. The CDR3 bases are TGCGCCAGCAGCTCGACAGGCGGTTCCTACGAGCAGTACTTC. Residues: CASSSTGGSYEQYF.

This clone was recorded only once. V and J are TRBV18 and TRBJ1-1; D is unclear. This CDR3 has 15 residues. The V end was cut by 3 bases, the J end by 0 bases, with 11 bases between. Germline CDR1 is KGHSH and CDR2 is LQKENI. This CDR3 reads CASSPGDSMNTEAFF. For the CDR3, the DNA is TGTGCCAGCTCACCCGGCGACTCCATGAACACTGAAGCTTTCTTT.

The chain links TRBV19 to TRBJ1-5, with D maybe TRBD1 (6 bases). Germline V gene sequence: CDR1 LNHDA, CDR2 SQIVND (reference sequence). This CDR3 region has 14 residues. The V and J ends lost 8 bases and 0 bases respectively, with 11 bases between them. The CDR3 region is CASSDRSSNQPQHF. The DNA of the CDR3 is TGTGCCAGTTCAGACAGGAGTAGCAATCAGCCCCAGCATTTT.

This rearrangement joins TRBV28 to TRBJ1-2, with TRBD1 as a possible D gene (5 bases). The CDR3 covers 13 residues. Germline V gene sequence: CDR1 MDHEN, CDR2 SYDVKM. V was pared by 2 bases and J by 6 bases, with 10 bases between. This CDR3 reads CASSLQGFDGYTF. For the CDR3, the DNA is TGTGCCAGCAGTTTACAGGGTTTCGATGGCTACACCTTC.

The chain carries TRBV19 and TRBJ2-6, with 10 nucleotides matching TRBD1. The ends lost 3 bases at V and 0 bases at J; junction bases unmatched: 2. The CDR3 extends over 17 amino acids. Germline loops: CDR1 LNHDA, CDR2 SQIVND (reference sequence). The CDR3 DNA reads as TGTGCCAGTAGTATCGGGACAGGGGCCTCTGGGGCCAACGTCCTGACTTTC. Its translation is CASSIGTGASGANVLTF.

This sequence joins TRBV28 and TRBJ1-2; D unresolved. Per the germline V gene, CDR1 is MDHEN and CDR2 is SYDVKM. V lost 1 base and J 3 bases, leaving 9 bases between the germline ends. The length of the CDR3 is 14 residues. Here the CDR3 DNA reads TGTGCCAGCAGTTTATACGGGGTGGACTATGGCTACACCTTC. Its protein is CASSLYGVDYGYTF.

J is TRBJ2-7 and V is TRBV6-5; 11 nucleotides match TRBD1. Germline CDR1 is MNHEY and CDR2 is SVGAGI. The CDR3 runs to 14 residues. After removal of 7 bases from V and 6 bases from J, the junction contained 8 bases not matched to a gene. The CDR3 bases are TGTGCCAGCACCCAGGACAGGGGGCTTGGCGAGCAGTACTTC. This codes for CASTQDRGLGEQYF.

This clone has only one observation. This chain joins TRBV7-2 and TRBJ2-7, with TRBD2 matching 12 bases. The CDR3 runs 15 residues. Germline assignment: CDR1 SGHTA and CDR2 FQGNSA. Losses at the gene ends were 3 bases for V and 6 bases for J; bases not matched to a gene: 6. In DNA, the CDR3 is TGTGCCAGCAGCTTGGGAGGACTAGCGGGATTCGAGCAGTACTTC. It translates to CASSLGGLAGFEQYF.

The J gene is TRBJ2-7, the V gene TRBV7-2; TRBD1 aligns across 11 bases. Germline V gene data show CDR1 as SGHTA and CDR2 as FQGNSA. The CDR3 loop spans 15 amino acids. V gave up 4 bases and J gave up 2 bases; unmatched junction bases: 4. In DNA form, the CDR3 reads TGTGCCAGCAGCTGGGGGACAGGGGGAACCTACGAGCAGTACTTC. Protein product: CASSWGTGGTYEQYF.

This chain joins TRBV3-1 (or the pseudogene TRBV3-2) and TRBJ1-2; tentative D call: TRBD1 (5 bases). Germline-derived CDR1 and CDR2 are LGHDT and YNNKEL (reference sequence). V dropped 8 bases and J dropped 8 bases, with 12 bases sitting between them. The CDR3 is 11 residues long. Here the CDR3 DNA reads TGTGCCAGCCGAGGTTCAGGGGGCTACACCTTC. Translation gives CASRGSGGYTF.

This clone was detected only a few times. The chain couples TRBV5-6 to TRBJ1-2; the D gene is possibly TRBD1 (5 bases). Per germline, CDR1 SGHDT and CDR2 YYEEEE. The CDR3 length is 14 residues. V lost 0 bases, J lost 6 bases, and 12 bases lay in between. In DNA, the CDR3 is TGTGCCAGCAGCTTGGTACCGGGAGGGGATGGCTACACCTTC. Translation: CASSLVPGGDGYTF.

This clone appeared a single time. The CDR3 here is CASSPGNSLQETQYF. CDR3 sequence (DNA): TGTGCCAGCAGCCCCGGGAACTCACTACAAGAGACCCAGTACTTC. This chain joins TRBV4-2 and TRBJ2-5; the D gene is possibly TRBD2 (5 bases). Germline V gives CDR1 LGHNA, CDR2 YNFKEQ. The CDR3 covers 15 residues. V was pared by 4 bases and J by 2 bases, with 14 bases between.

CDR3 sequence reads: CASSTRTSGNLRGSYEQYF. The CDR3 DNA follows: TGTGCCAGTAGTACCCGGACTAGCGGGAACCTGAGGGGGTCCTACGAGCAGTACTTC. This chain links TRBV19 with TRBJ2-7, with TRBD2 matching over 12 bases. CDR3 length: 19 residues. Trimming took 4 bases from V and 1 from J; bases not matched to a gene: 14. The germline V gene has CDR1 LNHDA and CDR2 SQIVND (reference sequence).

The chain joins TRBV6-5 to TRBJ2-3; tentative D call: TRBD1 (5 bases). V was pared by 5 bases and J by 4 bases, with 10 bases between. The CDR3 has 13 residues. CDR1 and CDR2 from the germline V gene are MNHEY and SVGAGI. In DNA, the CDR3 is TGTGCCAGCAGTCCCCAGGGCCCAGATACGCAGTATTTT. Amino acid sequence: CASSPQGPDTQYF.

The genes are TRBV2 and TRBJ1-1, with a possible D match to TRBD1 (6 bases). Germline V gene data show CDR1 as SNHLY and CDR2 as FYNNEI. The V end lost 10 bases, the J end lost 4 bases, and 19 bases lay between the germline ends. The length of the CDR3 is 14 residues. The CDR3 sequence is CATELQGWGTEAFF. CDR3 sequence (DNA): TGTGCCACCGAATTACAGGGATGGGGCACTGAAGCTTTCTTT.

The J gene is TRBJ2-4, the V gene TRBV6-5, with D possibly TRBD2 on 6 matching bases. V lost 2 bases and J 5 bases, leaving 13 bases between the germline ends. Germline loops: CDR1 MNHEY, CDR2 SVGAGI. This CDR3 has 15 residues. In nucleotides, the CDR3 is TGTGCCAGCAGTTACCTGGGAGGAGGGCAAAACATTCAGTACTTC. It yields the protein CASSYLGGGQNIQYF.

The rearrangement joins TRBV28 to TRBJ1-1, with D unclear. Germline CDR1 reads MDHEN; CDR2 reads SYDVKM. The CDR3 runs 13 residues. V was pared by 6 bases and J by 1 base, with 9 bases between. The CDR3 DNA sequence: TGTGCCAGCAGCCCCCCCAGGAACACTGAAGCTTTCTTT. Protein: CASSPPRNTEAFF.

The chain has TRBV30 and TRBJ2-2; D remains unclear. CDR1 GTSNPN and CDR2 SVGIG come from the germline V gene (reference sequence). V dropped 0 bases and J dropped 7 bases, with 3 bases sitting between them. The CDR3 loop spans 11 amino acids. CDR3 coding DNA: TGTGCCTGGAGTGTATACGGGGAGCTGTTTTTT. Residues: CAWSVYGELFF.

The chain has TRBV6-4 and TRBJ2-2; 9 nucleotides line up with TRBD1. Germline V gene data show CDR1 as MRHNA and CDR2 as SNTAGT. CDR3 length: 14 residues. The V and J ends lost 6 bases and 3 bases, in that order; junction bases with no gene match: 2. Here the CDR3 reads CASRRQGDTGELFF. CDR3 nucleotides: TGTGCCAGCAGGAGACAGGGGGACACCGGGGAGCTGTTTTTT.

Only a few counts were recorded for this clone. This chain joins TRBV18 and TRBJ2-7, with D possibly matching TRBD1 (6 bases). Germline V lookup: CDR1 KGHSH, CDR2 LQKENI. V shed 0 bases and J shed 6 bases, with 9 bases lying between them. CDR3 size: 13 residues. The CDR3 coding sequence is TGTGCCAGCTCACCACCGGACAGAGCCGAGCAGTACTTC. Protein sequence: CASSPPDRAEQYF.

J is TRBJ1-1 and V is TRBV9; TRBD1 matches at 8 bases. The junction had 11 bases not matched to a gene; V was cut back by 2 bases and J by 5 bases. Germline CDR1 is SGDLS and CDR2 is YYNGEE. The CDR3 runs to 16 residues. CDR3 protein: CASSVGQGLGGTEAFF. In DNA form, the CDR3 reads TGTGCCAGCAGCGTCGGACAGGGTCTAGGTGGAACTGAAGCTTTCTTT.

V usage is TRBV7-2 and J usage is TRBJ2-7; D perhaps matches TRBD2 (6 bases). The V gene's germline CDR1 is SGHTA and CDR2 FQGNSA. Between the trimmed V and J ends, which lost 1 base and 0 bases, there was a span of 10 bases. The CDR3 loop spans 15 amino acids. The CDR3 bases are TGTGCCAGCAGCTTAGAAGCGGGCGGCTCCTACGAGCAGTACTTC. Translation gives CASSLEAGGSYEQYF.

This chain links TRBV24-1 with TRBJ2-7, with D possibly matching TRBD2 (6 bases). This CDR3 is 13 amino acids long. V dropped 5 bases and J dropped 3 bases, with 10 bases sitting between them. The germline gives CDR1 KGHDR, CDR2 SFDVKD. The DNA for the CDR3 is TGTGCCACCAGTGCAGCGGACTACTACGAGCAGTACTTC. It is translated as CATSAADYYEQYF.

The chain employs TRBV7-2 and TRBJ1-6; 10 bases map to TRBD1. The germline V gene encodes CDR1 SGHTA and CDR2 FQGNSA. The CDR3 is made up of 16 amino acids. V gave up 0 bases and J gave up 9 bases; unmatched junction bases: 5. This chain's CDR3 is CASSLAGTGDGSPLHF. The DNA for the CDR3 is TGTGCCAGCAGCTTAGCGGGGACAGGGGACGGTTCACCCCTCCACTTT.

This clone was seen a single time. The gene calls are TRBV5-4 and TRBJ2-7; D not certain. The V and J ends lost 4 bases and 0 bases respectively, with 5 bases between them. This CDR3 is built from 12 residues. The germline CDR1 and CDR2 sequences are SGHNT and YYREEE (reference sequence). This chain's CDR3 is CASSVYSYEQYF. Written as DNA, the CDR3 is TGTGCCAGCAGCGTTTACTCCTACGAGCAGTACTTC.